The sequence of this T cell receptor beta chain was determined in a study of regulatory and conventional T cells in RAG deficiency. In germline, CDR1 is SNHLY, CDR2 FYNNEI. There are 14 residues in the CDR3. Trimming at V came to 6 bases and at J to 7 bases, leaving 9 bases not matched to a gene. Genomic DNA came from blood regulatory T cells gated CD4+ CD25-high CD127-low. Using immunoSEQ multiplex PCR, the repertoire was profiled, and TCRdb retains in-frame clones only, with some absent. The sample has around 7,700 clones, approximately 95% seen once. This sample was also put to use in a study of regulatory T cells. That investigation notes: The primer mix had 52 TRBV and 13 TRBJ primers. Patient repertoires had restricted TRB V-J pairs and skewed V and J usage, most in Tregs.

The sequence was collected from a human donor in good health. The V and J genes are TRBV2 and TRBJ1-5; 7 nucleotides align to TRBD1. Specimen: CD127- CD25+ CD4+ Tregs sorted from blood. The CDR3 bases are TGTGCCAGCAGGAACACAGGGGACCGCCAGCCCCAGCATTTT. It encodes CASRNTGDRQPQHF.